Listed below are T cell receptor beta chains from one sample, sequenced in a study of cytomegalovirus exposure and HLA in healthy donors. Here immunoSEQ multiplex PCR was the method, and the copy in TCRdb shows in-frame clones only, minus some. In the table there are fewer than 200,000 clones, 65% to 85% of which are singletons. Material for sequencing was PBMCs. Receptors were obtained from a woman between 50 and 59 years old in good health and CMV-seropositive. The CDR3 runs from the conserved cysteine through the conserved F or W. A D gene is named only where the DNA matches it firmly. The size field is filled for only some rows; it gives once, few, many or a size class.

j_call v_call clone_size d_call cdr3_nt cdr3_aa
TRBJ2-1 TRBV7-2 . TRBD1 TGTGCCAGCAGCCTGACAGGGGGATACAATGAGCAGTTCTTC CASSLTGGYNEQFF
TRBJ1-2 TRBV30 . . TGTGCCTGGAGTGCAGGGTATAGCTATGGCTACACCTTC CAWSAGYSYGYTF
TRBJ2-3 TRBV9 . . TGTGCCAGCAGCGGGGGGACTGTTTCTAGCACAGATACGCAGTATTTT CASSGGTVSSTDTQYF
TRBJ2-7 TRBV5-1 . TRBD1 TGCGCCAGCAGCTTGGGGGCCGGGACAGGGGGTTACGAGCAGTACTTC CASSLGAGTGGYEQYF
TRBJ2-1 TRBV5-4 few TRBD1 TGTGCCAGCAGCTTGTCAGGGGGCAATGAGCAGTTCTTC CASSLSGGNEQFF
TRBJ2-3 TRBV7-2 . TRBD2 TGTGCCAGCAGCTTCCAACTCCGGACTAGCGGGGATACGCAGTATTTT CASSFQLRTSGDTQYF
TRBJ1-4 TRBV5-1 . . TGCGCCAGCAGGGACAGTAGTAATGAAAAACTGTTTTTT CASRDSSNEKLFF
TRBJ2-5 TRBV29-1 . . TGCAGCGTTGAAGACCCCAGGGCCCTGAGGGAGACCCAGTACTTC CSVEDPRALRETQYF
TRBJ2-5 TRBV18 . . TGTGCCAGCTCACCACGCGGGGTGCAAGAGACCCAGTACTTC CASSPRGVQETQYF
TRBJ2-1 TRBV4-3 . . TGCGCCAGCAGCCAAGATGGAGAGGGGGGGTACAATGAGCAGTTCTTC CASSQDGEGGYNEQFF
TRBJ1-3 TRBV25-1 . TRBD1 TGTGCCAGCAGTCCAGGGGGACTTGGAAACACCATATATTTT CASSPGGLGNTIYF
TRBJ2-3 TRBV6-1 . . TGTGCCAGCAGTCGTCTAGACGCGGATGATACGCAGTATTTT CASSRLDADDTQYF
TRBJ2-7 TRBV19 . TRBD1 TGTGCCAGTAGTATTTCCGACAGGGACGAGCAGTACTTC CASSISDRDEQYF
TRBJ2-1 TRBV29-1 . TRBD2 TGCAGCGTAGGGCTAGCGGGGATCAATGAGCAGTTCTTC CSVGLAGINEQFF
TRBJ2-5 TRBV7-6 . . TGTGCCAGCAGCCGAACGGAAAAAGCGGAGACCCAGTACTTC CASSRTEKAETQYF
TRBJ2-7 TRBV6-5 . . TGTGCCAGCTCGCGGGGTGTGGGCGAGCAGTACTTC CASSRGVGEQYF
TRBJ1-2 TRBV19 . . TGTGCCAGTGAGGACAGCCTCTATGGCTACACCTTC CASEDSLYGYTF
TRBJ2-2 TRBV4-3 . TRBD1 TGCGCCAGCAGCCAAGATTATGAGGGGGCGCGAACCGGGGAGCTGTTTTTT CASSQDYEGARTGELFF
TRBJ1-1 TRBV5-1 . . TGCGCCAGCAGCTTAAGGAGCACTGAAGCTTTCTTT CASSLRSTEAFF
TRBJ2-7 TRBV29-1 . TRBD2 TGCAGCGTTCGGGGGGTACATTCCTACGAGCAGTACTTC CSVRGVHSYEQYF
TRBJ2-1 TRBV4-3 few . TGCGCCAGCAGCCAAGTCCCTGACAATGAGCAGTTCTTC CASSQVPDNEQFF
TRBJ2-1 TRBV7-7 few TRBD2 TGTGCTAGCAGCTTACTAGCGGGAGGTACCTACAATGAGCAGTTCTTC CASSLLAGGTYNEQFF
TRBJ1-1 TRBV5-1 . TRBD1 TGCGCCAGCAGCCCCGGGACAGGGGGCTCGGGGACTGAAGCTTTCTTT CASSPGTGGSGTEAFF
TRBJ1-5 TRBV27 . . TGTGCCAGCAGTCCGGGTGGCAGCTTCTATCTAAATAGCAATCAGCCCCAGCATTTT CASSPGGSFYLNSNQPQHF
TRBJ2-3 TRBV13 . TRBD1 TGTGCCAGCAGCCGCTACAGGGGCAGGACAGATACGCAGTATTTT CASSRYRGRTDTQYF
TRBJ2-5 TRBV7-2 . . TGTGCCAGCAGCTTACTCGGGGGGCAACAAGAGACCCAGTACTTC CASSLLGGQQETQYF
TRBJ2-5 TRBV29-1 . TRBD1 TGCAGCGTTGAAGACCAGGGACAGCGAGCGGAGACCCAGTACTTC CSVEDQGQRAETQYF
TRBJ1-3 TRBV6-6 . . TGTGCCAGCAGAGCCCTCTTAAATGATAACACCATATATTTT CASRALLNDNTIYF
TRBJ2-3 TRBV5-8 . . TGTGCCAGCAGGCCCCCCAGCGATAAGGCCCCCAGCACAGATACGCAGTATTTT CASRPPSDKAPSTDTQYF
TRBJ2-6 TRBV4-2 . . TGTGCCAGCAGCCCCACACGGGGGTCTGGGGCCAACGTCCTGACTTTC CASSPTRGSGANVLTF
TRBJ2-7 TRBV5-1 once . TGCGCCAGCAGCTTGGCTCCGGGGGAGCAGTACTTC CASSLAPGEQYF
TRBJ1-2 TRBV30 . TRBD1 TGTGCCTGGAGCTTCGGACAGGGAGACTATGGCTACACCTTC CAWSFGQGDYGYTF
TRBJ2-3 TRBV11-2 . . TGTGCCAGCACCCTTGGTGTCAGTGTCACAGATACGCAGTATTTT CASTLGVSVTDTQYF
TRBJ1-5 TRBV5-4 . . TGTGCCAGCAGCTTCGGAACAGGAAGGAATCAGCCCCAGCATTTT CASSFGTGRNQPQHF
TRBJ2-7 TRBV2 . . TGTGCCAGCAGTGAAATAGGGGGCGAGCAGTACTTC CASSEIGGEQYF
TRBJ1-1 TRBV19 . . TGTGCCAGTATAAACCGGGGGAGGTTTGAAGCTTTCTTT CASINRGRFEAFF
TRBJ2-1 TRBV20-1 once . TGCAAAGGACAGACTGGGGACGAGCAGTTCTTC CKGQTGDEQFF
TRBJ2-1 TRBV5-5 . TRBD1 TGTGCCAGCAGCTTGGCGACAGGGAGCTCCTACAATGAGCAGTTCTTC CASSLATGSSYNEQFF
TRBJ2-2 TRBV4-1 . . TGCGCCAGCAGCCAATCCGGGATAGCCACCGGGGAGCTGTTTTTT CASSQSGIATGELFF
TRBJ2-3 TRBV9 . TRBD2 TGTGCCAGCAGCGTAAGGGGCAGCGGGGGGGCCACAGATACGCAGTATTTT CASSVRGSGGATDTQYF
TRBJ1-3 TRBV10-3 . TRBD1 TGTGCCATCAGCTTGGACAGGGGAAACACCATATATTTT CAISLDRGNTIYF
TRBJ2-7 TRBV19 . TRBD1 TGTGCCAGTAGCACTAGGACAGGTGATTACGAGCAGTACTTC CASSTRTGDYEQYF
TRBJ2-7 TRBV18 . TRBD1 TGTGCCAGCTCACCGGCAGGGACAGGGAAGTACGAGCAGTACTTC CASSPAGTGKYEQYF
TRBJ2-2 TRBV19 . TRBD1 TGTGCCAGTAGTATAGATCGATACTTGGACAGGGCGAACGGGGAGCTGTTTTTT CASSIDRYLDRANGELFF
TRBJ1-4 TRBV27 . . TGTGCCAGCAGCGGCTTAAGTGCGGGGGAAAAACTGTTTTTT CASSGLSAGEKLFF
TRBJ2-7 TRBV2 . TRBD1 TGTGCCAGCAGTGAATGGGGACAGCAGTTCTACGAGCAGTACTTC CASSEWGQQFYEQYF
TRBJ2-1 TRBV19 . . TGTGCCAGTAGTGGGACGACGACAGGAGACAATGAGCAGTTCTTC CASSGTTTGDNEQFF
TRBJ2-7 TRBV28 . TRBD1 TGTGCCAGCAGTTTGGGGACAGGACAGGGCGAGCAGTACTTC CASSLGTGQGEQYF
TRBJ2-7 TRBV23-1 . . TGCGCCAGCAGTGGGGGGTTCGACTCCTACGAGCAGTACTTC CASSGGFDSYEQYF
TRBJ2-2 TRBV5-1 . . TGCGCCAGCAGCCCGATGGGGCAGACCACCGGGGAGCTGTTTTTT CASSPMGQTTGELFF
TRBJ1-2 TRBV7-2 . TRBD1 TGTGCCAGTGGGACAGGGGGCCCCGGTGGCTACACCTTC CASGTGGPGGYTF
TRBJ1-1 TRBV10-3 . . TGTGCCATCAGGAGACAGAATATGAACACTGAAGCTTTCTTT CAIRRQNMNTEAFF
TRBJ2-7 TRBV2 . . TGTGCCAGCAGTAAGGACATTTTAGAGCAGTACTTC CASSKDILEQYF
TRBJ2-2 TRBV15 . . TGTGCCACCAGCAGTCACAGGGTACCCACCGGGGAGCTGTTTTTT CATSSHRVPTGELFF
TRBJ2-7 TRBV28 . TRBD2 TGTGCCAGCAGTCTAGCGGAGTCCTACGAGCAGTACTTC CASSLAESYEQYF
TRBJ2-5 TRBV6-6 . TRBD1 TGTGCCAGCAGCCGACAGGGGCGGGAGACCCAGTACTTC CASSRQGRETQYF
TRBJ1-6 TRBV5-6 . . TGTGCCAGCAGCTCCGCAGGGATAAGGAATTCACCCCTCCACTTT CASSSAGIRNSPLHF
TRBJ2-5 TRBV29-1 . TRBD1 TGCAGCGCTACACAGGGGGGAGGAGAGACCCAGTACTTC CSATQGGGETQYF